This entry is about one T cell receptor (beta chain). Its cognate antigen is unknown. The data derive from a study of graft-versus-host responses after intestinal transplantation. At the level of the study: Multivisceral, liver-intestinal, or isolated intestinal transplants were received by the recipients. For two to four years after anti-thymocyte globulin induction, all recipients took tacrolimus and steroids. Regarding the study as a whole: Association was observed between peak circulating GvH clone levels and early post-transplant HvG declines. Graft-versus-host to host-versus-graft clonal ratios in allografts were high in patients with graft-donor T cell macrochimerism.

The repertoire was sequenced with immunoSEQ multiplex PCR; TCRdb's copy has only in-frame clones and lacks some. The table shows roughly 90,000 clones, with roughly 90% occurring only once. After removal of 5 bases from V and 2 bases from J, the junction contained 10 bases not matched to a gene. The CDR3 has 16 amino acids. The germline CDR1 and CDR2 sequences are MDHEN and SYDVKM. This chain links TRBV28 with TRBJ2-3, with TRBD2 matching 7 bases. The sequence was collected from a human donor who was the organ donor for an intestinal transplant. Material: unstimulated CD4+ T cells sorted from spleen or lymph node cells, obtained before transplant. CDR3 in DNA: TGTGCCAGCAGTCAGTGGGGCGGGGGTACCACAGATACGCAGTATTTT. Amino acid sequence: CASSQWGGGTTDTQYF.